These 20 T cell receptor beta chains came from one sample sequenced in a study of T cells in Graves' hyperthyroidism and ophthalmopathy. Amplification targeted TCR beta CDR3 regions from RNA transcripts. TCR CDR3 underwent first-round RT-PCR with the HTBI primer set. TCRdb ran MiXCR on the multiplex PCR reads and lists one entry per CDR3 protein. Of approximately 640,000 distinct CDR3 sequences listed, roughly a sixth are singletons. Sequenced sample: blood. Source of these receptors: a man between 45 and 60 years old with Graves' hyperthyroidism.

Points on this clonotype: A much larger clonotype is one base distant, so this may be a read error. The final CDR3 position lacks the conserved phenylalanine or tryptophan, pointing to a likely read error. This sequence joins TRBV6-5 and TRBJ2-2, with D possibly being TRBD1 or TRBD2 (5 bases each). Germline assignment: CDR1 MNHEY and CDR2 SVGAGI. V lost 2 bases and J lost 8, with 6 bases in between. The CDR3 extends over 12 amino acids. CDR3: CASSYGGGELFL. The CDR3 nucleotides are TGTGCCAGCAGTTACGGGGGTGGGGAGCTGTTTCTT.

The chain combines TRBV4-3 with TRBJ2-2; 8 nucleotides agree with TRBD2. This CDR3 comprises 15 residues. CDR1 is LGHNA, CDR2 YSLEER, per germline. J lost 7 bases, V lost 4 bases, and 8 bases had no gene match. The CDR3 region has the DNA TGCGCCAGCAGCCCACTGACTAGCGAGGTCGGGGAGCTGTTTTTT. Its protein is CASSPLTSEVGELFF.

This clonotype was picked up a small number of times. Written as DNA, the CDR3 is TGCGCCAGCAGCTTGGTCCCTGGGGCCAACGTCCTGACTTTC. Translating gives CASSLVPGANVLTF. The V gene is TRBV5-1, the J gene TRBJ2-6; D not certain. Germline assignment: CDR1 SGHRS and CDR2 YFSETQ. The CDR3 is 14 amino acids. V was trimmed by 0 bases and J by 2 bases, leaving 3 bases between them.

V is TRBV7-2 and J is TRBJ2-7; 7 bases line up with TRBD2. With V trimmed by 1 base and J by 7 bases, 13 bases remained unmatched. The CDR3 extends over 16 amino acids. Germline V gene lookup returns CDR1 SGHTA and CDR2 FQGNSA. The CDR3 region is CASSLESGGRGWEQYF. CDR3 nucleotide sequence: TGTGCCAGCAGCTTAGAATCGGGTGGGAGGGGCTGGGAGCAGTACTTC. Variable domain in full (rest from reference TRBV7-2 and TRBJ2-7): GAGVSQSPSNKVTEKGKDVELRCDPISGHTALYWYRQSLGQGLEFLIYFQGNSAPDKSGLPSDRFSAERTGGSVSTLTIQRTQQEDSAVYLCASSLESGGRGWEQYFGPGTRLTVT.

This clonotype has more than one count but fewer than ten. The chain combines TRBV19 with TRBJ1-1; D uncertain. V lost 3 bases and J 0 bases, leaving 11 bases between the germline ends. The CDR3 runs to 15 residues. Germline assignment: CDR1 LNHDA and CDR2 SQIVND (reference sequence). CDR3 sequence reads: CASSIGRYMNTEAFF. CDR3 DNA: TGTGCCAGTAGTATCGGACGGTATATGAACACTGAAGCTTTCTTT.

This clonotype was detected ten times or more. This chain joins TRBV28 and TRBJ2-3, with 9 bases that match TRBD2. CDR3 length equals 16 residues. The V segment lost 6 bases and the J segment 0 bases; nucleotides outside the gene matches: 7. CDR1 MDHEN and CDR2 SYDVKM come from the germline V gene. CDR3 DNA: TGTGCCAGCAGACGCCGGCTAGCGGGGAGCACAGATACGCAGTATTTT. Its translation is CASRRRLAGSTDTQYF.

This chain connects TRBV20-1 to TRBJ2-3, with TRBD2 matching 11 bases. Per germline, CDR1 DFQATT and CDR2 SNEGSKA (reference sequence). The CDR3 spans 17 residues. The V and J ends lost 5 bases and 0 bases, in that order; junction bases with no gene match: 10. CDR3 nucleotides: TGCAGTGCTCCCCCGGGACTAGCGGTTCGGAGCACAGATACGCAGTATTTT. Translation gives CSAPPGLAVRSTDTQYF.

This clonotype was seen only a few times. The chain uses TRBV24-1 and TRBJ1-5, with D hard to call. This CDR3 is built from 12 residues. Looked up from germline, CDR1 is KGHDR and CDR2 is SFDVKD. The ends were cut back, 4 bases at V and 8 bases at J, with 8 bases in the middle. The CDR3 reads CATSDPNEPQHF. The CDR3, as DNA: TGTGCCACCAGTGACCCGAATGAGCCCCAGCATTTT.

This clonotype showed up many times. The chain carries TRBV29-1 and TRBJ2-3, with D possibly matching TRBD2 (6 bases). The V and J ends lost 4 bases and 4 bases respectively, with 15 bases between them. This CDR3 is built from 14 residues. Per the germline V gene, CDR1 is SQVTM and CDR2 is ANQGSEA. The CDR3 region has the DNA TGCAGCGTTGTTTGGGCGGGACTCGCAGATACGCAGTATTTT. Amino acids: CSVVWAGLADTQYF.

In this sample, this clonotype turned up a few times. The DNA for the CDR3 is TGTGCCAGCAGCCAATCTCCCGGGAGGGGTCGGTACAATGAGCAGTTCTTC. This encodes CASSQSPGRGRYNEQFF. The chain uses TRBV3-1 and TRBJ2-1; 8 positions agree with TRBD2. J gave up 4 bases and V 2 bases, and 10 bases lay outside the gene matches. Looked up from germline, CDR1 is LGHDT and CDR2 is YNNKEL (reference sequence). The CDR3 totals 17 residues.

This clonotype was seen only a few times. The chain recombines TRBV19 with TRBJ2-7; the D gene could be TRBD1 or TRBD2 (6 bases each). V lost 6 bases and J lost 3, with 18 bases in between. Germline assignment: CDR1 LNHDA and CDR2 SQIVND (reference sequence). The CDR3 has 15 residues. In nucleotides, the CDR3 is TGTGCCAGTAGCCCGACCCCGGGGGACATCTACGAGCAGTACTTC. Encoded protein: CASSPTPGDIYEQYF.

This clonotype was seen ten or more times. The chain recombines TRBV9 with TRBJ2-1; the match to TRBD2 covers 11 bases. J gave up 9 bases and V 2 bases, and 4 bases lay outside the gene matches. Per germline, CDR1 SGDLS and CDR2 YYNGEE. The CDR3 is 14 residues long. The CDR3 nucleotides are TGTGCCAGCAGCGTCGGGACTAGCGGAGGTGAGCAGTTCTTC. This translates into CASSVGTSGGEQFF.

This clonotype was seen ten or more times. This rearrangement joins TRBV20-1 to TRBJ2-5; 14 nucleotides line up with TRBD2. Germline CDR1 and CDR2: DFQATT and SNEGSKA (reference sequence). Trimming at V came to 6 bases and at J to 5 bases, leaving 5 bases not matched to a gene. CDR3 length: 14 residues. The CDR3 spells CSARTSGRTETQYF. CDR3 sequence (DNA): TGCAGTGCAAGGACTAGCGGGAGGACGGAGACCCAGTACTTC.

This clonotype was observed at least ten times. The genes are TRBV5-1 and TRBJ1-1; 9 bases agree with TRBD1. V shed 4 bases, J shed 0 bases, and the junction held 7 bases outside the gene matches. The CDR3 spans 16 residues. CDR1 and CDR2 (germline): SGHRS, YFSETQ. The CDR3 region has the DNA TGCGCCAGCAGCGCCGGGACAGGGTTCATGAACACTGAAGCTTTCTTT. It encodes CASSAGTGFMNTEAFF.

This clonotype appeared a few times. This chain links TRBV5-1 with TRBJ2-1; no definite D call. Germline lookup yields CDR1 SGHRS and CDR2 YFSETQ. The CDR3 totals 12 residues. V was pared by 2 bases and J by 7 bases, with 7 bases between. CDR3 sequence reads: CASSFGVNEQFF. In DNA form, the CDR3 reads TGCGCCAGCAGCTTCGGTGTGAATGAGCAGTTCTTC.

This clonotype appeared a few times. The chain employs TRBV6-5 and TRBJ1-1; maybe TRBD1 (6 bases). Trimming removed 3 bases from V and 6 bases from J, with 14 bases in between. Per germline, CDR1 MNHEY and CDR2 SVGAGI. This CDR3 is built from 14 residues. The CDR3 spells CASSYWDTGAEAFF. The DNA for the CDR3 is TGTGCCAGCAGTTATTGGGACACGGGAGCTGAAGCTTTCTTT.

This clonotype was observed a few times. V and J are TRBV6-2 or TRBV6-3 and TRBJ2-6; 7 nucleotides agree with TRBD1. Unmatched junction bases numbered 13, after V lost 4 bases and J lost 13 bases. Germline V lookup: CDR1 MNHEY, CDR2 SVGEGT. This CDR3 spans 15 amino acids. The CDR3 bases are TGTGCCAGCAGTTTTCCGGGACAGAGCTTAAGTGTCCTGACTTTC. Its protein product is CASSFPGQSLSVLTF.

The J gene is TRBJ2-2, the V gene TRBV7-2; 10 nucleotides line up with TRBD2. Trimming removed 2 bases from V and 7 bases from J; junction bases left unmatched: 10. The germline V gene has CDR1 SGHTA and CDR2 FQGNSA. The CDR3 extends over 17 amino acids. The CDR3 loop is CASSLYTGLARGGELFF. DNA for the CDR3: TGTGCCAGCAGCTTATATACGGGACTAGCGAGGGGCGGGGAGCTGTTTTTT. The full variable domain, rest sourced from reference TRBV7-2 and TRBJ2-2, is GAGVSQSPSNKVTEKGKDVELRCDPISGHTALYWYRQSLGQGLEFLIYFQGNSAPDKSGLPSDRFSAERTGGSVSTLTIQRTQQEDSAVYLCASSLYTGLARGGELFFGEGSRLTVL.

This clonotype appeared once. The chain recombines TRBV9 with TRBJ2-1; 7 bases fit TRBD2. The CDR3 has 15 amino acids. Germline V gene lookup returns CDR1 SGDLS and CDR2 YYNGEE. With V trimmed by 0 bases and J by 5 bases, 5 bases remained unmatched. The CDR3 sequence: CASSVAGGRNNEQFF. In DNA form, the CDR3 reads TGTGCCAGCAGCGTAGCGGGAGGTCGAAACAATGAGCAGTTCTTC.

This clonotype was detected many times. This sequence joins TRBV27 and TRBJ2-3; TRBD2 is a possible D gene (6 bases). Trimming stripped 5 bases from V and 1 base from J, with 16 bases between. The length of the CDR3 is 16 residues. Germline V gene lookup returns CDR1 MNHEY and CDR2 SMNVEV (reference sequence). CDR3 DNA sequence: TGTGCCAGCAGTACCCGGGCGCGGGGCGGCACAGATACGCAGTATTTT. Amino acids: CASSTRARGGTDTQYF.